The clone carrying this T cell receptor (beta chain) showed up just a few times. Using immunoSEQ multiplex PCR, the repertoire was profiled, and TCRdb retains in-frame clones only, with some absent. The table has roughly 86,000 clones, 85% to 95% seen once. These data belong to a study of T cell changes during pregnancy in multiple sclerosis. The CDR3 totals 12 residues. Deletions cut 6 bases from V and 4 bases from J, with 10 bases between. Germline CDR1 is MDHEN and CDR2 is SYDVKM. This clonotype was obtained from a female donor with multiple sclerosis, enrolled in a pregnancy study. This material consisted of peripheral blood, taken in the first trimester of pregnancy. The V and J genes are TRBV28 and TRBJ2-7; D gene uncertain. CDR3 nucleotide sequence: TGTGCCAGCAGGGGCACCTGGTACGAGCAGTACTTC. Amino acids: CASRGTWYEQYF.